This T cell receptor (beta chain) appears in the sequencing data of a study of blood T cell repertoires in COVID-19. Study at large: Samples representing acute and convalescent COVID-19 were sourced from the United States, Italy and Spain. T cells, B-cell-depleted T cells, or PBMCs provided the cDNA or gDNA that served as material.

Per the germline V gene, CDR1 is KGHSH and CDR2 is LQKENI. The CDR3 spans 20 residues. J lost 0 bases, V lost 2 bases, and 12 bases had no gene match. TCRdb's table, derived via immunoSEQ multiplex PCR, lists solely in-frame clones and lacks some. The table records a few hundred thousand clones, roughly nine tenths of them present only once. The chain has TRBV18 and TRBJ2-1; 11 bases are a match to TRBD2. Sequencing was carried out using peripheral blood. The receptor was isolated from a woman aged 40-49 years who had recovered from COVID-19. The CDR3 nucleotides are TGTGCCAGCTCACCAATCTCACTAGCGGGAGTCCTGAGCTCCTACAATGAGCAGTTCTTC. It translates to CASSPISLAGVLSSYNEQFF. The variable domain in full, with the rest retrieved from reference TRBV18 and TRBJ2-1, is NAGVMQNPRHLVRRRGQEARLRCSPMKGHSHVYWYRQLPEEGLKFMVYLQKENIIDESGMPKERFSAEFPKEGPSILRIQQVVRGDSAAYFCASSPISLAGVLSSYNEQFFGPGTRLTVL.